The present T cell receptor (beta chain) was sequenced within a study of T-cell memory formation after mild COVID-19 (dated by TCRdb to about 2021). In the study overall: Most TCR sequence clusters were specific to one of the two donors. In two donors, T-cell clones that expanded and contracted after mild COVID-19 were tracked by sequencing TCRalpha and TCRbeta repertoires over time. The cohort was made up of two young adult volunteers, one female and one male, who were previously healthy. What the research found in general, with its limitations: SARS-CoV-2 specificity was not confirmed for the second-wave clones peaking on day 37. The study included only a couple of mild cases, and larger cohorts that include severe cases with pre-infection samples were judged to be necessary. Some responding clones were found in pre-infection memory, which suggests that pre-existing cross-reactive memory T cells took part in the SARS-CoV-2 response. Contracting CD4+ clones were found mainly in CM and EM memory subsets, while CD8+ clones were enriched in EMRA. Clones that contracted from day 15 to 85 showed balanced CD4/CD8 phenotypes, whereas a second wave of clones that expanded from day 15 to 37 leaned towards CD4+.

CDR3 length: 14 amino acids, cysteine to phenylalanine. The kept DNA is CDR3 alone, 42 bases in frame from the first base. CDR1 and CDR2 are drawn from the germline V gene: MDHEN, SYDVKM. Between the V and J ends, shortened by 7 bases and 5 bases respectively, the junction contains 17 bases. Sequencing used an Illumina NovaSeq 6000. Using 5'RACE with constant-segment primers, TCRalpha and TCRbeta cDNA libraries were constructed, with sample barcodes and unique molecular identifiers added in the process. Trizol reagent was used to extract RNA from every sample. The libraries were amplified in two PCR steps, and the second step added a second sample barcode and Illumina TruSeq adapters. Sequencing of libraries was performed on an Illumina NovaSeq with 2 x 150 bp paired-end reads. The authors processed their data as follows. Demultiplexing of reads and collapsing into UMI-guided consensus sequences were performed with migec v1.2.7. Using mixcr v2.1.11, the UMI consensuses were aligned to TRA and TRB V and J templates and assembled into clonotypes. A clonotype was counted as expanded or contracted only when both edgeR and NoisET called the clonotype significant, with the noise models trained on biological replicates. For edgeR calls, a false discovery rate-adjusted p below 0.01 and a log2 fold-change threshold of 1 were applied. As an exploratory analysis of dynamics, max-normalized trajectories of the 1000 most abundant clonotypes were examined with PCA combined with hierarchical clustering. Separately sequenced CD4+ and CD8+ repertoires were used to assign the CD4 or CD8 phenotype of responding clones. Using fastp at Q25 and MiXCR, TCRdb reprocessed the public reads and kept productive beta chains. Merged by CDR3 protein, the rows form single entries marked with the most common genes and DNA. Clone size and V and J calls follow TCRdb, not the original study. For this sample there are 200,000 to 250,000 distinct CDR3 sequences; 9.5% to 10% appear just once. 3.5% to 4% of the sample rests with the top ten.

This clonotype was counted a few times. The antigen this receptor binds is unknown. Base qualities are missing; no much larger clone stands one base away. Ficoll-Paque density gradient centrifugation was used to isolate PBMCs. Recombination connected TRBV28 to TRBJ1-1; TRBD1 is possibly the D segment (6 matching bases). This clonotype was sampled from a man aged 18 to 35 who had mild COVID-19 (a few samples of this study predate the infection). The sample titles of this study are shuffled in the database, so cell type and time point are left out; the donor was told from shared clones. The sequenced material came from PBMCs or a T cell subset sorted from them (not recorded which). The CDR3 region has the sequence CASTRTTGWTEAFF. The DNA reads TGTGCCAGCACCCGGACGACAGGTTGGACTGAAGCTTTCTTT.